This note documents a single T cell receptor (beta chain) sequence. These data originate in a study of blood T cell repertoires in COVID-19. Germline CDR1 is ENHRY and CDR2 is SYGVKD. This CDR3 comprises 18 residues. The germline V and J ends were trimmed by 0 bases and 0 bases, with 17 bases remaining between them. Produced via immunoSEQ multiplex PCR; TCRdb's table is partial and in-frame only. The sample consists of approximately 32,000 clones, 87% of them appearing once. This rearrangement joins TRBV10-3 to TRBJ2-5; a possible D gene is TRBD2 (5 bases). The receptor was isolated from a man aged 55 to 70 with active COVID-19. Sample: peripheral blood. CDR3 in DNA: TGTGCCATCAGTGAGTCGAAAAGCGGCAGGCGATACCAAGAGACCCAGTACTTC. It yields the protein CAISESKSGRRYQETQYF.